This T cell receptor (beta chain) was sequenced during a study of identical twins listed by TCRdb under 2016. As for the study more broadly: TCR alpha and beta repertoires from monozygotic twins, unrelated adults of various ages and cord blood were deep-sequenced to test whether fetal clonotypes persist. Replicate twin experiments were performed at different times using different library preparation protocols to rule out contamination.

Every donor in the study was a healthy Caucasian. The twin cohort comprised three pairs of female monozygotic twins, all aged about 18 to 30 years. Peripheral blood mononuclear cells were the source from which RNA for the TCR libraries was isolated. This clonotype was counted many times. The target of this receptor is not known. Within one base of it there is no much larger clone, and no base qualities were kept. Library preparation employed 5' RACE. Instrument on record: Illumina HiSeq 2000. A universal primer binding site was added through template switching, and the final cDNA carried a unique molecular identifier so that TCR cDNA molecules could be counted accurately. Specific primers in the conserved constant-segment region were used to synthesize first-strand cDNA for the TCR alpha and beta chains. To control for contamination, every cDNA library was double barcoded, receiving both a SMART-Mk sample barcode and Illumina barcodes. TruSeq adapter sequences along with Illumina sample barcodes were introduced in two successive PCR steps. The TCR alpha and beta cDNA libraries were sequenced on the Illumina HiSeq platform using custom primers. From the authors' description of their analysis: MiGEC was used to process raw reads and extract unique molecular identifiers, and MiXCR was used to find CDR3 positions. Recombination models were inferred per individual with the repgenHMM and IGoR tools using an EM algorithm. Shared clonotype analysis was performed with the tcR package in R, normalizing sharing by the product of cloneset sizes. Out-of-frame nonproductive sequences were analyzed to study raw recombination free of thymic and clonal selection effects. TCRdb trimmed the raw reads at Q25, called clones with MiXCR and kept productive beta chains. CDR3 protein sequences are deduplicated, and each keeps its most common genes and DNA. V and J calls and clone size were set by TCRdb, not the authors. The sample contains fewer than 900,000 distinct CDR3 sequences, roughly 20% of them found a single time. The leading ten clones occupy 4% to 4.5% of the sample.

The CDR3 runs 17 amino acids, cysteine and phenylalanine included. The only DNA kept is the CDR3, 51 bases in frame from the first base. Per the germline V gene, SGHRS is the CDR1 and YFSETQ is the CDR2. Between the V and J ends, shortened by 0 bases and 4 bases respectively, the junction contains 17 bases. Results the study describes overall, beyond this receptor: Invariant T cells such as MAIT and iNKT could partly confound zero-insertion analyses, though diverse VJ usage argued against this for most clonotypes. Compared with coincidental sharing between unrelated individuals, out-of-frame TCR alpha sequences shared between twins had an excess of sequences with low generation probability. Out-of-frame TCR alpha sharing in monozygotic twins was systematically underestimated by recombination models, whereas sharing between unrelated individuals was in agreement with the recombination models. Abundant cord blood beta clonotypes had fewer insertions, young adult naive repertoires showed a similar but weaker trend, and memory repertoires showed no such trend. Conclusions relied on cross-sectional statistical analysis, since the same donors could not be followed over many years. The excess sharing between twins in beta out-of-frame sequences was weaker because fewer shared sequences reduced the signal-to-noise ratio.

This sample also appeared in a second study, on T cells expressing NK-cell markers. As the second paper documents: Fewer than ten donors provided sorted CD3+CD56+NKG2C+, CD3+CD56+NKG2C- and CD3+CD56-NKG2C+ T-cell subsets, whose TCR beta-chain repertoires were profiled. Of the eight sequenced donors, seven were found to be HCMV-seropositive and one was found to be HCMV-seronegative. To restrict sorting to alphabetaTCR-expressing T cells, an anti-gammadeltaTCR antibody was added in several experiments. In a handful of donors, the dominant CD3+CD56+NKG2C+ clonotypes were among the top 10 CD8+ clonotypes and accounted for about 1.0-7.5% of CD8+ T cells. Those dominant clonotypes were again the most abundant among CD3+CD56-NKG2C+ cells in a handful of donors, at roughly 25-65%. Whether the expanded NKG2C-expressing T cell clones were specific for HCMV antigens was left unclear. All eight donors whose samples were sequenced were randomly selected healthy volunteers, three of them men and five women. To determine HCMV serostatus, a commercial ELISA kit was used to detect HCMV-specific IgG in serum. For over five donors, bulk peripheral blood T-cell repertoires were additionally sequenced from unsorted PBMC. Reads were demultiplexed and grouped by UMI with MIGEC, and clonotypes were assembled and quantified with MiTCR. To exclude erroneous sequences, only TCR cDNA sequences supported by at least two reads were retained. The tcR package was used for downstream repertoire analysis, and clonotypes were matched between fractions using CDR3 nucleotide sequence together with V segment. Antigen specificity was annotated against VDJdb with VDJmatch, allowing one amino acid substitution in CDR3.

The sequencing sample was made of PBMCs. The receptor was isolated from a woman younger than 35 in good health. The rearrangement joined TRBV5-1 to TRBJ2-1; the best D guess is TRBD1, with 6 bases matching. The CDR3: CASSLAPQGLTYNEQFF. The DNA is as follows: TGCGCCAGCAGCTTGGCGCCCCAGGGGTTAACTTACAATGAGCAGTTCTTC.